Following are 23 T cell receptor beta chains from one sample sequenced in a study of T cell responses to AZD1222 COVID-19 vaccine (dated by TCRdb to the early 2020s). Receptor libraries were prepared by the immunoSEQ multiplex PCR assay. Entries here come from immuneACCESS through TCRdb and include only in-frame sequences with V and J called. Some clones fail to appear in such tables; in the studies checked, an unresolved V gene covers under half of the shortfall, and the cause of the remainder is unknown. In this sample the table shows 130,000 or so clones, 89% of which occur a single time. About 2.7% of the sample goes to the ten largest clones. The intended sense of this specimen's time point label: baseline before first vaccination. This specimen was peripheral blood, taken on day 0 of AZD1222 vaccination. The receptors were gathered from an adult in good health.

This chain links TRBV4-3 with TRBJ1-1; D is uncertain. The length of the CDR3 is 14 residues. The ends were cut back, 0 bases at V and 0 bases at J, with 5 bases in the middle. Germline CDR1 and CDR2: LGHNA and YSLEER. The CDR3 loop reads CASSQEAMNTEAFF. The CDR3 bases are TGCGCCAGCAGCCAAGAGGCCATGAACACTGAAGCTTTCTTT.

The V and J genes are TRBV18 and TRBJ1-2; D not certain. CDR1 and CDR2 from the germline V gene are KGHSH and LQKENI. The V end lost 1 base, the J end lost 1 base, and 10 bases lay between the germline ends. The CDR3 is 15 amino acids. The DNA of the CDR3 is TGTGCCAGCTCACCACGGACCGGAGATAACTATGGCTACACCTTC. The encoded protein is CASSPRTGDNYGYTF.

The chain couples TRBV7-3 to TRBJ1-2, with 9 bases matching TRBD1. In germline, CDR1 is SGHTA, CDR2 FQGTGA. The ends lost 1 base at V and 7 bases at J; junction bases unmatched: 10. The CDR3 totals 16 residues. The CDR3 sequence is CASSLIGRQGVGGYTF. As DNA, the CDR3 is TGTGCCAGCAGCTTAATAGGGAGACAGGGGGTCGGTGGCTACACCTTC.

The V gene is TRBV12-3 or TRBV12-4, the J gene TRBJ1-1; no definite D call. This CDR3 contains 13 residues. V gave up 6 bases and J gave up 2 bases, with 10 bases separating them. The DNA for the CDR3 is TGTGCCAGCAGGACGGAACCAAACACTGAAGCTTTCTTT. Amino acid sequence: CASRTEPNTEAFF.

The chain carries TRBV5-4 and TRBJ1-4; TRBD1 agrees at 9 bases. The CDR3 length is 17 residues. V shed 3 bases, J shed 0 bases, and the junction held 6 bases outside the gene matches. Germline lookup yields CDR1 SGHNT and CDR2 YYREEE (reference sequence). CDR3 amino acids: CASSYDRGGATNEKLFF. The CDR3 DNA follows: TGTGCCAGCAGCTATGACAGGGGGGGCGCAACTAATGAAAAACTGTTTTTT.

V and J are TRBV18 and TRBJ2-2, with 11 nucleotides matching TRBD2. Germline-derived CDR1 and CDR2 are KGHSH and LQKENI. With 3 bases clipped from V and 7 bases from J, the junction kept 7 bases outside the gene matches. This CDR3 has 16 amino acids. As DNA, the CDR3 is TGTGCCAGCTCACCTCCGACTAGCGGGAAAGGCGGGGAGCTGTTTTTT. The encoded protein is CASSPPTSGKGGELFF. The entire variable domain, with the rest obtained from reference TRBV18 and TRBJ2-2, is as follows: NAGVMQNPRHLVRRRGQEARLRCSPMKGHSHVYWYRQLPEEGLKFMVYLQKENIIDESGMPKERFSAEFPKEGPSILRIQQVVRGDSAAYFCASSPPTSGKGGELFFGEGSRLTVL.

The chain couples TRBV29-1 to TRBJ2-7; maybe TRBD2 (7 bases). The germline V gene has CDR1 SQVTM and CDR2 ANQGSEA. Trimming cost V 4 bases and J 1 base, with 11 bases left between them. This CDR3 contains 13 residues. This chain's CDR3 is CSVGGGESYEQYF. Here the CDR3 DNA reads TGCAGCGTTGGAGGGGGGGAATCCTACGAGCAGTACTTC.

This clone was picked up a small number of times. The rearrangement uses TRBV28 and TRBJ1-4, with 11 positions matching TRBD1. This CDR3 region has 16 residues. The V gene end was trimmed by 4 bases and the J gene end by 7 bases; junction bases not matched to a gene: 8. In germline, CDR1 is MDHEN, CDR2 SYDVKM. Here the CDR3 reads CASSSYGQGALEKLFF. DNA of the CDR3: TGTGCCAGCAGTTCCTACGGACAGGGGGCGCTTGAAAAACTGTTTTTT. Full variable domain (missing parts from reference TRBV28 and TRBJ1-4): DVKVTQSSRYLVKRTGEKVFLECVQDMDHENMFWYRQDPGLGLRLIYFSYDVKMKEKGDIPEGYSVSREKKERFSLILESASTNQTSMYLCASSSYGQGALEKLFFGSGTQLSVL.

J is TRBJ1-3 and V is TRBV7-6; D not certain. Looked up from germline, CDR1 is SGHVS and CDR2 is FNYEAQ. V was shortened by 3 bases and J by 2 bases, with 14 bases between the two germline ends. CDR3 size: 16 residues. The CDR3: CASSLGSGRTGNTIYF. The CDR3 nucleotides are TGTGCCAGCAGCTTGGGATCGGGAAGGACTGGAAACACCATATATTTT.

The chain carries TRBV28 and TRBJ2-7; the D is unclear. This CDR3 comprises 14 residues. The V gene lost 1 base and the J gene lost 2 bases, with 9 bases spanning the gap. Germline V lookup: CDR1 MDHEN, CDR2 SYDVKM. The CDR3, as DNA: TGTGCCAGCAGTTTATTCCTTTTGGCCTACGAGCAGTACTTC. Translated: CASSLFLLAYEQYF.

The chain has TRBV7-2 and TRBJ2-4; D gene uncertain. Germline V gene lookup returns CDR1 SGHTA and CDR2 FQGNSA. The length of the CDR3 is 14 residues. The germline V and J ends were trimmed by 5 bases and 8 bases, with 16 bases remaining between them. The DNA for the CDR3 is TGTGCCAGCAGCCTATCTCAGGCAGTTGACATTCAGTACTTC. Amino acids: CASSLSQAVDIQYF.

The chain has TRBV9 and TRBJ1-3; no reliable D call. Germline lookup yields CDR1 SGDLS and CDR2 YYNGEE. The V and J ends lost 5 bases and 0 bases respectively, with 12 bases between them. This CDR3 contains 15 residues. CDR3 region: CASSREGSSGNTIYF. CDR3 bases: TGTGCCAGCAGTAGAGAAGGGAGCTCTGGAAACACCATATATTTT.

This chain uses TRBV6-5 with TRBJ1-2, with TRBD1 as a possible D gene (5 bases). Germline lookup yields CDR1 MNHEY and CDR2 SVGAGI. This CDR3 is built from 12 residues. With 7 bases removed from V and 7 bases from J, the gap between germline ends came to 13 bases. CDR3 region: CASTERGFGYTF. The CDR3 DNA sequence: TGTGCCAGCACCGAGCGGGGGTTTGGCTACACCTTC.

The rearrangement links TRBV7-3 to TRBJ1-2; tentatively, D is TRBD1 (6 bases). CDR1 and CDR2 (germline): SGHTA, FQGTGA. The V and J ends lost 4 bases and 8 bases respectively, with 14 bases between them. The CDR3 is 13 amino acids. This CDR3 reads CASSSRGGEGYTF. DNA of the CDR3: TGTGCCAGCAGCTCCAGGGGAGGGGAGGGCTACACCTTC.

This clone has at least ten counts. J is TRBJ2-1 and V is TRBV4-3; 13 bases fit TRBD2. Looked up from germline, CDR1 is LGHNA and CDR2 is YSLEER. There are 18 residues in the CDR3. V shed 5 bases, J shed 3 bases, and the junction held 10 bases outside the gene matches. The CDR3 region is CASSYTGLAGDGYNEQFF. CDR3 sequence (DNA): TGCGCCAGCAGCTACACTGGACTAGCGGGAGACGGCTACAATGAGCAGTTCTTC.

The chain uses TRBV4-2 and TRBJ1-1; no clear D gene. The CDR3 is 14 amino acids. Trimming pared 0 bases from V and 7 bases from J, leaving 12 bases between. From germline, CDR1 is LGHNA and CDR2 YNFKEQ. The CDR3 sequence is CASSQDRGNFEAFF. DNA for the CDR3: TGTGCCAGCAGCCAAGATCGGGGAAATTTTGAAGCTTTCTTT.

The chain recombines TRBV7-8 with TRBJ1-1, with D unresolved. Germline CDR1 and CDR2: SGHVS and FQNEAQ. V lost 5 bases and J lost 0, with 10 bases in between. The CDR3 length is 14 residues. In DNA form, the CDR3 reads TGTGCCAGCAGCGCCGCCCCCGTGAACACTGAAGCTTTCTTT. It translates to CASSAAPVNTEAFF.

The chain combines TRBV16 with TRBJ2-7; D gene uncertain. Germline assignment: CDR1 KGHSY and CDR2 FQNENV. Trimming removed 3 bases at V and 5 bases at J, with 5 bases between. This CDR3 has 11 amino acids. The CDR3 loop reads CASSQGNEQYF. In DNA, the CDR3 is TGTGCCAGCAGCCAGGGGAACGAGCAGTACTTC.

This clone has more than one count but fewer than ten. The rearrangement uses TRBV6-4 and TRBJ2-1; tentative D call: TRBD2 (8 bases). Germline values: CDR1 MRHNA, CDR2 SNTAGT. The V end was cut by 6 bases, the J end by 6 bases, with 18 bases between. This CDR3 spans 15 amino acids. CDR3 nucleotide sequence: TGTGCCAGCAGCCAAGGGGGCGGGAGGAGCAATGAGCAGTTCTTC. Protein sequence: CASSQGGGRSNEQFF.

This chain links TRBV6-6 with TRBJ1-1; D is possibly TRBD1 (5 bases). CDR1 and CDR2 from the germline V gene are MNHNY and SVGAGI (reference sequence). CDR3 size: 11 residues. The V gene lost 9 bases and the J gene lost 4 bases, with 9 bases spanning the gap. CDR3 DNA: TGTGCCAGTGTCAGGGCCACTGAAGCTTTCTTT. Amino acids: CASVRATEAFF.

This clone appeared a single time. CDR3 nucleotide sequence: TGTGCCAGCAGCTCTCGGACAGGGGCTGATGAGCAGTTCTTC. Amino acid sequence: CASSSRTGADEQFF. The V and J genes are TRBV7-8 and TRBJ2-1, with 9 bases fitting TRBD1. Trimming at V came to 4 bases and at J to 8 bases, leaving 6 bases not matched to a gene. CDR3 length: 14 amino acids. Germline V CDR1 and CDR2: SGHVS, FQNEAQ.

The chain is built from TRBV5-6 and TRBJ2-2; D is tentatively TRBD1 or TRBD2 (7 bases each). Germline CDR1 and CDR2: SGHDT and YYEEEE. The CDR3 runs 16 residues. V shed 4 bases and J shed 3 bases, with 16 bases lying between them. CDR3 nucleotide sequence: TGTGCCAGCAGCGTACCCAGGGGGGGTTACACCGGGGAGCTGTTTTTT. As protein: CASSVPRGGYTGELFF.

V is TRBV5-1 and J is TRBJ2-5; 10 nucleotides line up with TRBD2. The CDR3 loop spans 18 amino acids. The trim removed 4 bases at V and 2 bases at J, leaving 14 bases unmatched. The V gene's germline CDR1 is SGHRS and CDR2 YFSETQ. Here the CDR3 DNA reads TGCGCCAGCAGCCCGGGAGGTACAGCGGGAGGGGGTCAAGAGACCCAGTACTTC. Translation gives CASSPGGTAGGGQETQYF. The whole variable domain, remainder taken from reference TRBV5-1 and TRBJ2-5, is KAGVTQTPRYLIKTRGQQVTLSCSPISGHRSVSWYQQTPGQGLQFLFEYFSETQRNKGNFPGRFSGRQFSNSRSEMNVSTLELGDSALYLCASSPGGTAGGGQETQYFGPGTRLLVL.